What follows are 11 T cell receptor beta chains derived from one specimen sequenced in a study of vaccination effects on CD4 cells after COVID-19 (dated by TCRdb to the early 2020s). Antigen specificity for these receptors is unknown. The ViraFEST assay stimulated PBMC with viral peptide pools and then used TCR sequencing to identify antigen-specific CD4+ T cell clonotypes by expansion. After about 10 days of culture, CD4+ T cells were isolated with the EasySep CD4+ T cell isolation kit. Healthy vaccine recipients had no prior SARS-CoV-2 infection, confirmed by negative nucleocapsid antibodies before and after vaccination. Libraries came from the immunoSEQ multiplex PCR assay. TCRdb took over this immuneACCESS table, retaining in-frame rearrangements with V and J assigned. Such tables are incomplete; in checked studies, under half of the missing clones stem from an unresolved V gene, and the remainder is unexplained. The sample has approximately 44,000 clones on record, around 68% of them singletons. The top ten clones comprise about 25% of the sample.

Sequenced here: CD4+ T cells from PBMCs cultured with HCoV-OC43 spike peptides, sampled before COVID-19 vaccination. Explained via the paper, the cell subset or site label denotes: HCoV-OC43 spike overlapping peptide pool stimulation. All receptors derive from a human donor who received a COVID-19 vaccine.

The rearrangement links TRBV29-1 to TRBJ2-7, with 7 bases identical to TRBD1. Looked up from germline, CDR1 is SQVTM and CDR2 is ANQGSEA. The CDR3 sequence is 14 residues long. V trimming: 4 bases; J trimming: 3 bases; junction bases outside the gene matches: 9. The CDR3 loop is CSVGDRQKGYEQYF. CDR3 coding DNA: TGCAGCGTTGGGGACAGACAGAAGGGCTACGAGCAGTACTTC.

This clone has more than one count but fewer than ten. The chain carries TRBV4-1 and TRBJ2-2; TRBD2 agrees at 12 bases. The V segment lost 3 bases and the J segment 4 bases; nucleotides outside the gene matches: 6. The CDR3 length is 17 residues. Germline lookup yields CDR1 MGHRA and CDR2 YSYEKL. The CDR3 loop reads CASSHRLAGASTGELFF. The DNA for the CDR3 is TGCGCCAGCAGCCATCGACTAGCGGGAGCGAGCACCGGGGAGCTGTTTTTT.

The CDR3 region is CASSPTVTQYF. CDR3 coding DNA: TGTGCCAGCAGTCCTACAGTGACGCAGTATTTT. This rearrangement joins TRBV13 to TRBJ2-3; D unresolved. Trimming removed 6 bases at V and 9 bases at J, with 10 bases between. Per the germline V gene, CDR1 is PRHDT and CDR2 is FYEKMQ (reference sequence). The CDR3 totals 11 residues. Variable domain in full (rest from reference TRBV13 and TRBJ2-3): AAGVIQSPRHLIKEKRETATLKCYPIPRHDTVYWYQQGPGQDPQFLISFYEKMQSDKGSIPDRFSAQQFSDYHSELNMSSLELGDSALYFCASSPTVTQYFGPGTRLTVL.

This rearrangement joins TRBV7-2 to TRBJ1-2; 8 nucleotides align to TRBD1. The V gene end was trimmed by 1 base and the J gene end by 6 bases; junction bases not matched to a gene: 4. The germline V gene encodes CDR1 SGHTA and CDR2 FQGNSA. The CDR3 runs 14 residues. CDR3 protein: CASSLVTGGDGYTF. The CDR3 bases are TGTGCCAGCAGCTTAGTTACAGGGGGGGATGGCTACACCTTC. The full variable domain, in which reference TRBV7-2 and TRBJ1-2 provide the parts outside the CDR3, is GAGVSQSPSNKVTEKGKDVELRCDPISGHTALYWYRQSLGQGLEFLIYFQGNSAPDKSGLPSDRFSAERTGGSVSTLTIQRTQQEDSAVYLCASSLVTGGDGYTFGSGTRLTVV.

The chain recombines TRBV29-1 with TRBJ2-1; D remains unclear. The CDR3 consists of 9 residues. V lost 7 bases to trimming and J lost 5 bases, with 3 bases between them. Germline V lookup: CDR1 SQVTM, CDR2 ANQGSEA. CDR3 sequence reads: CSAHNEQFF. The CDR3 bases are TGCAGCGCCCACAATGAGCAGTTCTTC.

V and J are TRBV5-1 and TRBJ2-5; 10 bases are shared with TRBD1. Germline CDR1 SGHRS, CDR2 YFSETQ. Trimming removed 4 bases from V and 4 bases from J; junction bases left unmatched: 4. The CDR3 has 14 residues. The CDR3 here is CASSIRDRGETQYF. DNA for the CDR3: TGCGCCAGCAGCATACGGGACAGGGGAGAGACCCAGTACTTC. The whole variable domain, filled in from reference TRBV5-1 and TRBJ2-5, reads KAGVTQTPRYLIKTRGQQVTLSCSPISGHRSVSWYQQTPGQGLQFLFEYFSETQRNKGNFPGRFSGRQFSNSRSEMNVSTLELGDSALYLCASSIRDRGETQYFGPGTRLLVL.

The CDR3 DNA is TGTGCCAGCAGCCAATCCGGGACTAGCCGTACAGATACGCAGTATTTT. Protein sequence: CASSQSGTSRTDTQYF. V usage is TRBV4-2 and J usage is TRBJ2-3, with 9 bases matching TRBD2. Per the germline V gene, CDR1 is LGHNA and CDR2 is YNFKEQ. CDR3 length equals 16 residues. The V and J ends lost 2 bases and 3 bases, in that order; junction bases with no gene match: 6.

This clone was detected once. The J gene is TRBJ2-6, the V gene TRBV2; D gene uncertain. The CDR3 length is 15 residues. Germline V CDR1 and CDR2: SNHLY, FYNNEI. Trimming cost V 5 bases and J 0 bases, with 8 bases left between them. The CDR3: CASSQLASGANVLTF. DNA of the CDR3: TGTGCCAGCAGTCAGCTCGCCTCTGGGGCCAACGTCCTGACTTTC.

The chain employs TRBV4-1 and TRBJ2-1; 11 positions match TRBD2. The germline V gene encodes CDR1 MGHRA and CDR2 YSYEKL. The CDR3 is 20 amino acids. V shed 0 bases and J 9 bases; nucleotides not matched to a gene: 19. The CDR3 nucleotides read TGCGCCAGCAGCCAAGATAGAAGGGGGTCGGGACTAGCGGCCCGGGGTGAGCAGTTCTTC. This codes for CASSQDRRGSGLAARGEQFF.

This clone has a single count. The CDR3 DNA reads TGTGCCAGCAGCCCGTCCGACAGGGTCGGCTACACCTTC. Translating gives CASSPSDRVGYTF. The J gene is TRBJ1-2, the V gene TRBV7-9; 7 bases fit TRBD1. Germline CDR1 SEHNR, CDR2 FQNEAQ (reference sequence). The J segment lost 8 bases and the V segment lost 5 bases, leaving 8 bases of the junction unmatched. This CDR3 region has 13 residues.

This sequence joins TRBV5-1 and TRBJ2-6; no clear D gene. CDR3 size: 14 residues. Germline loops: CDR1 SGHRS, CDR2 YFSETQ. V dropped 4 bases and J dropped 0 bases, with 5 bases sitting between them. CDR3 residues: CASSPGSGANVLTF. The DNA for the CDR3 is TGCGCCAGCAGCCCTGGCTCTGGGGCCAACGTCCTGACTTTC.